One and the same sample provided the 13 T cell receptor beta chains below, sequenced in a study of cytomegalovirus exposure and HLA in healthy donors. Vbeta (60) and Jbeta (13) primers were used in the PCR. TCRdb's table, derived via immunoSEQ multiplex PCR, lists solely in-frame clones and lacks some. The sample records about 55,000 clones, nearly 85% being singletons. The sequenced material came from PBMCs. These receptors were obtained from a young man in good health and CMV-seronegative.

This chain links TRBV29-1 with TRBJ2-5; D gene uncertain. Germline-derived CDR1 and CDR2 are SQVTM and ANQGSEA. The CDR3 has 14 amino acids. V shed 6 bases and J shed 4 bases, with 18 bases lying between them. The CDR3 is CSVASQTPRETQYF. The CDR3 nucleotides are TGCAGCGTCGCGTCGCAGACCCCTAGAGAGACCCAGTACTTC.

The rearrangement uses TRBV18 and TRBJ1-1; 9 nucleotides match TRBD1. The CDR3 extends over 15 amino acids. Trimming cost V 3 bases and J 5 bases; bases outside gene matches: 7. Germline-derived CDR1 and CDR2 are KGHSH and LQKENI. The CDR3 sequence is CASSPVDRGGTEAFF. The CDR3 DNA reads as TGTGCCAGCTCACCCGTGGACAGGGGTGGGACTGAAGCTTTCTTT.

This rearrangement joins TRBV6-4 to TRBJ2-1; 7 positions agree with TRBD2. V was pared by 6 bases and J by 8 bases, with 7 bases of the junction left unmatched. The CDR3 spans 13 residues. Germline CDR1 and CDR2: MRHNA and SNTAGT. CDR3 loop: CASRGGTTHEQFF. The CDR3 coding sequence is TGTGCCAGCAGGGGGGGGACTACCCATGAGCAGTTCTTC.

The rearrangement links TRBV6-4 to TRBJ2-7; D is perhaps TRBD2 (6 bases). Germline lookup yields CDR1 MRHNA and CDR2 SNTAGT. The CDR3 extends over 15 amino acids. V lost 0 bases and J lost 7, with 16 bases in between. The CDR3 sequence is CASSDSATSIGEQYF. The CDR3 coding sequence is TGTGCCAGCAGTGACTCGGCCACTAGCATCGGAGAGCAGTACTTC.

The gene calls are TRBV12-5 and TRBJ2-7, with D possibly TRBD2 on 5 matching bases. The CDR3 is 13 amino acids. V was clipped by 2 bases and J by 7 bases, with 12 bases between them. CDR1 LGHNT and CDR2 FRNRAP come from the germline V gene. The CDR3 nucleotides read TGTGCTAGTGGTTTGACCCCTGGGGAGGAGCAGTACTTC. It specifies CASGLTPGEEQYF.

The chain combines TRBV18 with TRBJ2-7; possibly TRBD2 for D (6 bases). V was shortened by 1 base and J by 2 bases, with 9 bases between the two germline ends. Germline loops: CDR1 KGHSH, CDR2 LQKENI. This CDR3 is built from 14 residues. CDR3 bases: TGTGCCAGCTCACCACGCGGGATCGCCTACGAGCAGTACTTC. This encodes CASSPRGIAYEQYF.

The chain combines TRBV19 with TRBJ2-1; 12 bases map to TRBD1. CDR1 and CDR2 from the germline V gene are LNHDA and SQIVND (reference sequence). The CDR3 covers 16 residues. Unmatched junction bases numbered 5, after V lost 5 bases and J lost 3 bases. CDR3 sequence reads: CASSAGTGGVYNEQFF. The CDR3 nucleotides read TGTGCCAGTAGTGCGGGGACAGGGGGCGTCTACAATGAGCAGTTCTTC. The full variable domain, rest sourced from reference TRBV19 and TRBJ2-1, is DGGITQSPKYLFRKEGQNVTLSCEQNLNHDAMYWYRQDPGQGLRLIYYSQIVNDFQKGDIAEGYSVSREKKESFPLTVTSAQKNPTAFYLCASSAGTGGVYNEQFFGPGTRLTVL.

The CDR3: CASSLPGTNEKLFF. CDR3 DNA: TGTGCCAGCAGCTTGCCGGGAACTAATGAAAAACTGTTTTTT. The genes are TRBV5-6 and TRBJ1-4, with unresolved D. The germline gives CDR1 SGHDT, CDR2 YYEEEE. The CDR3 is 14 amino acids. The germline V and J ends were trimmed by 1 base and 1 base, with 5 bases remaining between them.

This clone was recorded only once. The rearrangement links TRBV6-1 to TRBJ1-2; a possible D gene is TRBD1 (6 bases). The germline V gene encodes CDR1 MNHNS and CDR2 SASEGT. This CDR3 comprises 14 residues. With 8 bases removed from V and 6 bases from J, the gap between germline ends came to 19 bases. CDR3 sequence reads: CASRKGDIYNGYTF. In nucleotides, the CDR3 is TGTGCCAGCCGGAAGGGGGACATATATAATGGCTACACCTTC.

The count of this clone is one. This chain connects TRBV6-5 to TRBJ1-2; the match to TRBD1 covers 11 bases. Germline CDR1 is MNHEY and CDR2 is SVGAGI. V was pared by 6 bases and J by 4 bases, with 7 bases of the junction left unmatched. The CDR3 sequence is 15 residues long. The CDR3 nucleotides are TGTGCCAGCAGATCCGCCGGGACAGGGGGCTATGGCTACACCTTC. Translating gives CASRSAGTGGYGYTF.

The V gene is TRBV18, the J gene TRBJ2-1, with 7 bases matching TRBD1. This CDR3 is built from 16 residues. The J segment lost 3 bases and the V segment lost 1 base, leaving 6 bases of the junction unmatched. CDR1 is KGHSH and CDR2 is LQKENI in the germline V gene. CDR3 sequence reads: CASSPLSQGNYNEQFF. CDR3 nucleotides: TGTGCCAGCTCACCACTTTCACAGGGGAACTACAATGAGCAGTTCTTC.

There are a few counts of this clone. The chain employs TRBV6-6 and TRBJ1-5; maybe TRBD1 (5 bases). From germline, CDR1 is MNHNY and CDR2 SVGAGI (reference sequence). V lost 10 bases, J lost 3 bases, and 16 bases lay in between. The CDR3 loop spans 14 amino acids. The CDR3 bases are TGTGCCACGGGGGGGTCGACCTACAATCAGCCCCAGCATTTT. It translates to CATGGSTYNQPQHF.

This sequence joins TRBV10-3 and TRBJ2-3; 14 nucleotides match TRBD2. The CDR3 spans 17 residues. J lost 6 bases, V lost 6 bases, and 11 bases had no gene match. Germline CDR1 ENHRY, CDR2 SYGVKD. CDR3 in amino acids: CAIRERTSGRPSDTQYF. CDR3 DNA: TGTGCCATCAGGGAAAGGACTAGCGGGAGGCCCTCGGATACGCAGTATTTT.